The 18 T cell receptor beta chains below all came from one sample that was sequenced in a study of T-cell memory formation after mild COVID-19. Each CDR3 protein is one row after TCRdb ran MiXCR on the 5' RACE reads. The sample has approximately 270,000 distinct CDR3 sequences; roughly 15% are singletons. Specimen: PBMCs or a T cell subset sorted from them (not recorded which). Source of these receptors: a man younger than 35 who had mild COVID-19 (a few samples of this study predate the infection). Cell type and time point are not known.

V usage is TRBV15 and J usage is TRBJ1-2; D unclear. The V end lost 0 bases, the J end lost 8 bases, and 16 bases lay between the germline ends. The germline CDR1 and CDR2 sequences are LNHNV and YYDKDF (reference sequence). The CDR3 spans 15 residues. The CDR3 DNA follows: TGTGCCACCAGCAGAGACCCAAGAGGGCCTATGGGCTACACCTTC. As protein: CATSRDPRGPMGYTF.

This clonotype came up a few times. The rearrangement uses TRBV7-9 and TRBJ2-1; 13 nucleotides align to TRBD2. The trim removed 5 bases at V and 14 bases at J, leaving 3 bases unmatched. CDR3 length equals 12 residues. Germline-derived CDR1 and CDR2 are SEHNR and FQNEAQ (reference sequence). The CDR3 DNA follows: TGTGCCAGCAGCAGGGGGACTAGCGGGGAGTTCTTC. It encodes CASSRGTSGEFF. Based on the CDR3 plus reference TRBV7-9 and TRBJ2-1, the full variable domain is DTGVSQNPRHKITKRGQNVTFRCDPISEHNRLYWYRQTLGQGPEFLTYFQNEAQLEKSRLLSDRFSAERPKGSFSTLEIQRTEQGDSAMYLCASSRGTSGEFFGPGTRLTVL.

This clonotype has ten or more counts. The V and J genes are TRBV5-1 and TRBJ1-6, with D unresolved. V lost 4 bases and J lost 7, with 9 bases in between. The CDR3 has 13 amino acids. Germline V CDR1 and CDR2: SGHRS, YFSETQ. Here the CDR3 DNA reads TGCGCCAGCAGCCGAGAGCTCAATTCACCCCTCCACTTT. Translating it yields CASSRELNSPLHF.

The chain combines TRBV4-1 with TRBJ1-2; a possible D gene is TRBD1 (5 bases). V lost 0 bases and J 6 bases, leaving 14 bases between the germline ends. Looked up from germline, CDR1 is MGHRA and CDR2 is YSYEKL. The CDR3 covers 15 residues. CDR3 DNA: TGCGCCAGCAGCCAAGAAGGCAGGGCTGTGGATGGCTACACCTTC. Its translation is CASSQEGRAVDGYTF.

The gene calls are TRBV27 and TRBJ2-3; D is unclear. The CDR3 has 16 amino acids. Per germline, CDR1 MNHEY and CDR2 SMNVEV (reference sequence). Trimming left V 3 bases short and J 2 bases short, with 15 bases between. Here the CDR3 DNA reads TGTGCCAGCAGTTTCGGCAGCCTCGGATTCACAGATACGCAGTATTTT. It translates to CASSFGSLGFTDTQYF.

In its sample, this clonotype was seen many times. The CDR3 region has the DNA TGCGCCAGCAGCCAAGAAGCCAGTACCTACGAGCAGTACTTC. It is translated as CASSQEASTYEQYF. The gene calls are TRBV4-1 and TRBJ2-7; no clear D. CDR3 length: 14 amino acids. V gave up 0 bases and J gave up 2 bases, with 8 bases separating them. The germline gives CDR1 MGHRA, CDR2 YSYEKL.

V is TRBV6-2 or TRBV6-3 and J is TRBJ2-4; either TRBD1 or TRBD2 may fit D (6 bases each). Trimming removed 3 bases at V and 8 bases at J, with 11 bases between. The length of the CDR3 is 13 residues. Germline loops: CDR1 MNHEY, CDR2 SVGEGT. CDR3 loop: CASSYGGHDIQYF. CDR3 DNA sequence: TGTGCCAGCAGTTATGGGGGGCATGACATTCAGTACTTC.

This clonotype was detected only a few times. The chain uses TRBV12-3 or TRBV12-4 and TRBJ1-2; D is undetermined. The CDR3 spans 13 residues. Between the trimmed V and J ends, which lost 5 bases and 1 base, there was a span of 8 bases. CDR3 amino acids: CASSRRDNYGYTF. CDR3 sequence (DNA): TGTGCCAGCAGTCGTAGGGATAACTATGGCTACACCTTC.

The chain links TRBV20-1 to TRBJ1-5, with 9 bases lining up with TRBD1. Germline V lookup: CDR1 DFQATT, CDR2 SNEGSKA (reference sequence). The CDR3 length is 14 residues. After removal of 6 bases from V and 4 bases from J, the junction contained 7 bases not matched to a gene. The CDR3 sequence: CSARQGGFNQPQHF. CDR3 in DNA: TGCAGTGCCAGACAGGGGGGATTTAATCAGCCCCAGCATTTT.

This chain connects TRBV6-2 or TRBV6-3 to TRBJ1-1, with TRBD1 matching 9 bases. The germline CDR1 and CDR2 sequences are MNHEY and SVGEGT. Trimming cost V 2 bases and J 3 bases; bases outside gene matches: 4. The CDR3 has 15 residues. DNA of the CDR3: TGTGCCAGCAGTTACCTGACAGGGGGGTACACTGAAGCTTTCTTT. Translated, it gives CASSYLTGGYTEAFF.

The chain employs TRBV25-1 and TRBJ2-2; tentative D call: TRBD2 (6 bases). The V end was cut by 3 bases, the J end by 6 bases, with 11 bases between. This CDR3 has 14 amino acids. CDR1 and CDR2 (germline): MGHDK, SYGVNS. DNA of the CDR3: TGTGCCAGCAGTGACCCTCGGGGGTCCGGGGAGCTGTTTTTT. Amino acids: CASSDPRGSGELFF.

The rearrangement joins TRBV18 to TRBJ1-2; TRBD1 agrees at 7 bases. Germline values: CDR1 KGHSH, CDR2 LQKENI. V was clipped by 1 base and J by 5 bases; unmatched bases: 7. The CDR3 is 15 residues long. In DNA form, the CDR3 reads TGTGCCAGCTCACCACTGTTTGGACAGGCATATGGCTACACCTTC. Translation gives CASSPLFGQAYGYTF.

This chain joins TRBV7-2 and TRBJ2-7, with TRBD2 matching over 9 bases. Germline assignment: CDR1 SGHTA and CDR2 FQGNSA. V shed 6 bases and J 2 bases; nucleotides not matched to a gene: 8. This CDR3 has 15 amino acids. The CDR3 here is CASRLSGGRTYEQYF. Here the CDR3 DNA reads TGTGCCAGCAGGTTGAGCGGGGGGAGGACCTACGAGCAGTACTTC.

The genes are TRBV18 and TRBJ1-5, with 9 bases aligning to TRBD1. With V trimmed by 5 bases and J by 0 bases, 8 bases remained unmatched. The germline CDR1 and CDR2 sequences are KGHSH and LQKENI. There are 17 residues in the CDR3. The CDR3, as DNA: TGTGCCAGCTCAGCACAGGGGGCCCCGTATAGCAATCAGCCCCAGCATTTT. This codes for CASSAQGAPYSNQPQHF. Full variable domain (missing parts from reference TRBV18 and TRBJ1-5): NAGVMQNPRHLVRRRGQEARLRCSPMKGHSHVYWYRQLPEEGLKFMVYLQKENIIDESGMPKERFSAEFPKEGPSILRIQQVVRGDSAAYFCASSAQGAPYSNQPQHFGDGTRLSIL.

The rearrangement joins TRBV13 to TRBJ2-2, with D unresolved. CDR3 length: 12 residues. Trimming took 5 bases from V and 6 from J, leaving 7 bases between them. CDR1 is PRHDT, CDR2 FYEKMQ, per germline (reference sequence). This CDR3 reads CASSDLSGELFF. The DNA of the CDR3 is TGTGCCAGCAGCGATTTGTCCGGGGAGCTGTTTTTT.

The rearrangement uses TRBV5-1 and TRBJ2-2; 10 bases are a match to TRBD1. The germline CDR1 and CDR2 sequences are SGHRS and YFSETQ. The CDR3 is made up of 17 amino acids. Trimming at V came to 4 bases and at J to 6 bases, leaving 12 bases not matched to a gene. The CDR3 region is CASSEGPGTGDSGELFF. The CDR3 DNA sequence: TGCGCCAGCAGCGAAGGTCCCGGGACAGGGGATTCCGGGGAGCTGTTTTTT.

This clonotype was observed a handful of times. The V and J genes are TRBV24-1 and TRBJ2-3, with D perhaps given as TRBD1 or TRBD2 (5 bases each). V was clipped by 5 bases and J by 1 base, with 12 bases between them. The CDR3 loop spans 15 amino acids. Germline values: CDR1 KGHDR, CDR2 SFDVKD. The CDR3 protein is CATSAAGAGTDTQYF. For the CDR3, the DNA is TGTGCCACCAGTGCGGCCGGGGCAGGCACAGATACGCAGTATTTT.

The genes are TRBV10-3 and TRBJ2-1; D possibly corresponds to TRBD2 (5 bases). Trimming removed 2 bases at V and 9 bases at J, with 23 bases between. The CDR3 is 17 amino acids. CDR1 and CDR2 (germline): ENHRY, SYGVKD. The chain's CDR3 is CAISEPGVGLARTEQFF. DNA of the CDR3: TGTGCCATCAGTGAGCCTGGAGTAGGACTTGCGAGAACTGAGCAGTTCTTC.